This T cell receptor beta chain comes out of a study of human T cells and chemical hapten exposure. Study context: Patients were given diphenylcyclopropenone on the scalp weekly across the roughly 24-week study.

Germline assignment: CDR1 SEHNR and CDR2 FQNEAQ (reference sequence). The CDR3 sequence is 14 residues long. The junction had 6 bases not matched to a gene; V was cut back by 5 bases and J by 6 bases. Individual cDNA molecules each carried unique molecular identifiers attached by the library. As originally analysed: Approximately 100,000 TCRs per sample was the median, with a range of about 20,000 to 700,000. TCRdb redid the calling of the RACE reads with MiXCR, one entry per CDR3 protein. TCRdb's processing, not the study's, gives the V and J calls here. The sample consists of 70,000 to 80,000 distinct CDR3 sequences, about 32% of them appearing once. This sample's time point: patch test 1, 2 weeks after DPC sensitization. As to treatment: therapeutic diphenylcyclopropenone sensitization with weekly scalp DPC. From whole blood left unfractionated, total RNA was extracted.

This receptor was obtained from a man aged 40-55 years with alopecia areata. Some clones in this sample may be carry-over from other donors' samples. This chain links TRBV7-9 with TRBJ1-2, with 10 positions matching TRBD1. The material was whole blood, obtained in connection with sensitization to the hapten diphenylcyclopropenone (DPC). The CDR3 nucleotides are TGTGCCAGCAGCCCGAATGGACAGGGGGATGGCTACACCTTC. Translated: CASSPNGQGDGYTF.